These T cell receptor beta chains were read from a single sample in a study of persistence of HIV-infected CD4 T cells. Sequenced by immunoSEQ multiplex PCR; TCRdb stores in-frame clones only, minus some. The data contain 35,000 to 45,000 clones, more than 75% of them seen just once; the ten biggest clones take up 4.5% to 6%. These receptors are not linked to any known antigen. The specimen was cultured CD4+ T cells from PBMCs, collected from a patient who received antiretroviral therapy. All receptors derive from an adult with HIV. The donor label of this sample is uncertain. Each CDR3 is given with its conserved first and last residue. A D gene is named only where the DNA matches it firmly. Clone size is not always given. Where it is, it says once, few, many or a class for expanded clones.

once	TRBV9	TRBD2	TRBJ2-3	16	CASSVRAGESTDTQYF	TGTGCCAGCAGCGTAAGGGCGGGGGAGAGCACAGATACGCAGTATTTT
-	TRBV2	-	TRBJ1-5	15	CASSEESRGPQPQHF	TGTGCCAGCAGTGAAGAGTCGCGAGGGCCTCAGCCCCAGCATTTT
-	TRBV7-2	-	TRBJ1-1	17	CASSLGSGHGRSTEAFF	TGTGCCAGCAGCTTAGGGTCAGGCCATGGGCGAAGCACTGAAGCTTTCTTT
-	TRBV7-9	-	TRBJ2-7	14	CASSLAGGPYEQYF	TGTGCCAGCAGCTTAGCCGGGGGACCCTACGAGCAGTACTTC
-	TRBV29-1	-	TRBJ1-6	13	CSVGGTRDSPLHF	TGCAGCGTTGGAGGGACTCGGGATTCACCCCTCCACTTT
-	TRBV2	-	TRBJ2-5	12	CASTGLQETQYF	TGTGCCAGCACGGGATTACAAGAGACCCAGTACTTC
-	TRBV10-2	-	TRBJ1-1	13	CASSGQLNTEAFF	TGCGCCAGCAGTGGACAGCTGAACACTGAAGCTTTCTTT
-	TRBV10-3	-	TRBJ1-5	12	CAISKNNQPQHF	TGTGCCATCAGTAAGAACAATCAGCCCCAGCATTTT
-	TRBV1	-	TRBJ1-1	15	CTSKNRDHMNTEAFF	TGCACCAGCAAGAACAGGGATCACATGAACACTGAAGCTTTCTTT
-	TRBV2	TRBD1	TRBJ1-4	15	CASSGTTGSGEKLFF	TGTGCCAGCAGTGGGACGACAGGGTCCGGTGAAAAACTGTTTTTT